This T cell receptor (beta chain) was identified during a study of tumor-infiltrating lymphocytes in primary liver carcinoma. Germline lookup yields CDR1 MNHEY and CDR2 SVGAGI. The CDR3 runs 19 residues. The input was approximately 500 ng total RNA; TCR beta cDNA was made from it with a constant-region primer. Modified slightly, ARM-PCR produced TCR beta libraries over three nested multiplex PCR rounds. Use of TRBV1-TRBV30 forward primers with a C-beta reverse primer characterized the first two PCR rounds, which lasted nine to eleven cycles each. Using its own MiXCR run on the multiplex PCR reads, TCRdb lists one record per CDR3 protein. The sample shows fewer than 75,000 distinct CDR3 sequences, less than 75% of them seen only once. This clonotype came up a few times. At one end the junction does not follow the germline gene, possibly because of a read error. Joint extraction of RNA and DNA used roughly 18-34 mg of bulk tissue that was unsorted.

The source is a man in his forties or fifties with primary liver carcinoma and hepatitis B virus infection. The V gene is TRBV6-5, the J gene TRBJ2-1; 11 bases fit TRBD2. The sequenced sample was liver tumor tissue from sampling region 2. As for subset: tumor region T2, inferior pole. Written as DNA, the CDR3 is TGTGCCAACAGTTACTCAGGACTAGCGGGCCAAAATAGGTACAATGAGCAGTTCTTC. It is translated as CANSYSGLAGQNRYNEQFF.